The entry below describes one T cell receptor beta chain. Rearranged V-D-J TRB sequences were amplified with a mixed TRB-A/B primer pool. TCRdb itself ran the multiplex PCR reads through MiXCR, one entry per CDR3 protein. Here the sample spans around 3,700 distinct CDR3 sequences, about 26% being singletons. The sample originates from a study of T cell repertoires in aging, cancer and after chemotherapy. The template was genomic DNA from peripheral blood, not RNA. Germline loops: CDR1 LNHDA, CDR2 SQIVND (reference sequence). The CDR3 totals 15 residues. Trimming pared 6 bases from V and 4 bases from J, leaving 16 bases between.

Sequenced input: blood. This chain uses TRBV19 with TRBJ1-5; no reliable D call. The sequence derives from a human donor with a solid tumor. The CDR3 reads CASSPGWGGNQPQHF. DNA of the CDR3: TGTGCCAGTAGCCCGGGGTGGGGAGGGAATCAGCCCCAGCATTTT.